The T cell receptor beta chain under discussion was sequenced for a study of blood T cell repertoires in COVID-19. Overall study context: Sources were T cells, B-cell-depleted T cells, or PBMCs; the material itself was cDNA or gDNA.

Germline values: CDR1 SGHVS, CDR2 FQNEAQ. V dropped 0 bases and J dropped 5; count of bases not matched to a gene: 15. This CDR3 comprises 19 residues. Profiling relied on immunoSEQ multiplex PCR, and the TCRdb table lists in-frame clones only, not all of them. Here the sample spans 320,000 or so clones, 80% to 90% being singletons. This receptor was obtained from a man aged 30 to 39 who had recovered from COVID-19. The chain is built from TRBV7-8 and TRBJ1-2; TRBD1 agrees at 10 bases. Sequencing was done on a sample of PBMCs or T cells enriched from blood (not recorded which). CDR3 coding DNA: TGTGCCAGCAGCTTAGCACTATCACCCGACAGGGGGCGGATGTATGGCTACACCTTC. Translated, it gives CASSLALSPDRGRMYGYTF.